This T cell receptor (beta chain) was identified during a study of T cell repertoires in ileal Crohn's disease. Study-wide context: Median disease duration was approximately eight years; 35% smoked at surgery. Study observations and caveats: Postoperative endoscopy occurred within one year, median about 7 months.

Concerning this clone: Its antigen remains unidentified.

Time point defined: neoterminal ileum biopsy at postoperative endoscopy, about 6 months after surgery. Adults with ileal or ileocolonic Crohn's disease and an indication for resection were eligible. Per sample, roughly 0.45 micrograms of biopsy DNA were TCRB immunosequenced. Repertoires were generated with immunoSEQ multiplex PCR, while TCRdb's copy carries only in-frame clones and drops some. In the table there are 7,300 or so clones, approximately 77% of which are singletons. Losses at the gene ends were 4 bases for V and 6 bases for J; bases not matched to a gene: 5. Germline CDR1 SGHVS, CDR2 FQNEAQ. CDR3 length: 13 amino acids.

The gene calls are TRBV7-8 and TRBJ2-7; 8 bases are a match to TRBD1. What was sequenced was ileal tissue. The sequence came from an adult with Crohn's disease. In DNA form, the CDR3 reads TGTGCCAGCAGCTCGGGACAGGCGGGCGAGCAGTACTTC. Amino acids: CASSSGQAGEQYF.